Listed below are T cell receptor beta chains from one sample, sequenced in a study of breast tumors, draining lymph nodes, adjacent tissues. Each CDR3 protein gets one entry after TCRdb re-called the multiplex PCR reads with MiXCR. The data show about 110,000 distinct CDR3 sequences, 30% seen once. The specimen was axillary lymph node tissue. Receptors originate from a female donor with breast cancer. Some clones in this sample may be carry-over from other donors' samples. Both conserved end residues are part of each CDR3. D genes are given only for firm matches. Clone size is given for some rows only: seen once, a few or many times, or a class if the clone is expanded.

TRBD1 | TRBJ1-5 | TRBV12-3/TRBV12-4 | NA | CASSQGQGGETQHF | TGTGCCAGCAGTCAGGGACAGGGAGGAGAGACCCAGCATTTT
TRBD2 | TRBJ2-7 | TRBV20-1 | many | CSARDPRLATYEQYF | TGCAGTGCTAGAGATCCCAGACTAGCAACGTACGAGCAGTACTTC
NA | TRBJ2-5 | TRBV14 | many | CASSQDSGVETQSF | TGTGCCAGCAGCCAAGATTCAGGGGTCGAGACCCAGTCCTTC
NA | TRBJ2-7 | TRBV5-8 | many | CASSSGSASSYEQYF | TGTGCCAGCAGCTCTGGCTCTGCGAGCTCCTACGAGCAGTACTTC
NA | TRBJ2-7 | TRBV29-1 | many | CSGGTDYEQYF | TGCAGCGGCGGGACAGACTACGAGCAGTACTTC
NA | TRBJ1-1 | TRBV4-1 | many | CASSQERANTEAFF | TGCGCCAGCAGCCAAGAAAGGGCGAACACTGAAGCTTTCTTT
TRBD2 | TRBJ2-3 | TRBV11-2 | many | CASSSAGLAETDTQYF | TGTGCCAGCAGCTCCGCTGGACTAGCGGAAACAGATACGCAGTATTTT
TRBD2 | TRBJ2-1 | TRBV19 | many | CASSIGTSYANEQFF | TGTGCCAGTAGCATTGGGACTAGCTACGCCAATGAGCAGTTCTTC
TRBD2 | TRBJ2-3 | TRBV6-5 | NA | CASSDGLAEVADMQYF | TGTGCCAGCAGTGATGGACTAGCGGAAGTAGCAGATATGCAGTATTTT
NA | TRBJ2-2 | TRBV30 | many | CAWSVSPNTGELFF | TGTGCCTGGAGTGTAAGCCCTAACACCGGGGAGCTGTTTTTT
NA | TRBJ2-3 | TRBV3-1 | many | CASSQEGASSTDTQYF | TGTGCCAGCAGCCAAGAGGGGGCTTCTAGCACAGATACGCAGTATTTT
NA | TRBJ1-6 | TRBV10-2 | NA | CASSVRDVGNSPLHF | TGCGCCAGCAGTGTGAGGGACGTGGGTAATTCACCCCTCCACTTT
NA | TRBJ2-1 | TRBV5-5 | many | CASSPDSGRNEQFF | TGTGCCAGCAGCCCGGACAGCGGTAGGAATGAGCAGTTCTTC
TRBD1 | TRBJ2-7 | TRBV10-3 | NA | CAISPGQGASTYEQYF | TGTGCCATCAGTCCCGGACAGGGGGCGAGCACCTACGAGCAGTACTTC
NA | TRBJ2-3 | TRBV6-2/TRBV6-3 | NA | CASSHSSLGGRTDTQYF | TGTGCCAGCAGTCACTCGAGCCTAGGGGGTCGCACAGATACGCAGTATTTT
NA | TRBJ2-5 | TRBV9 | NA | CASSFNGKETQYF | TGTGCCAGCAGCTTTAACGGAAAAGAGACCCAGTACTTC
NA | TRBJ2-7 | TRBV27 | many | CASSSLNSYEQYF | TGTGCCAGCAGTTCGCTTAATTCCTACGAGCAGTACTTC
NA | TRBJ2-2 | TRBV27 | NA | CASGGRAGNTGELFF | TGTGCCAGCGGCGGCAGGGCTGGAAACACCGGGGAGCTGTTTTTT
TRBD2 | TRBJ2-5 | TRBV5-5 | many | CASSFIAGGSETQYF | TGTGCCAGCAGCTTCATAGCGGGGGGCTCAGAGACCCAGTACTTC
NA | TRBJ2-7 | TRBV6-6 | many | CASSLSPVHEQYF | TGTGCCAGCAGTCTGTCTCCAGTCCACGAGCAGTACTTC
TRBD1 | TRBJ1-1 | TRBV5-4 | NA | CASSLEGGGSKTEAFF | TGTGCCAGCAGCTTGGAAGGGGGCGGGTCTAAAACTGAAGCTTTCTTT
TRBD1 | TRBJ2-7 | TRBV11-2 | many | CASSRPGTVISYEQYF | TGTGCCAGCAGCCGACCCGGGACAGTAATTTCCTACGAGCAGTACTTC
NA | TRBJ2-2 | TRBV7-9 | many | CASSQQGSNTGELFF | TGTGCCAGCAGCCAACAGGGTTCGAACACCGGGGAGCTGTTTTTT
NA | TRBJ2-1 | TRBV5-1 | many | CASSLAPGANNEQFF | TGCGCCAGCAGCTTGGCTCCAGGGGCCAACAATGAGCAGTTCTTC
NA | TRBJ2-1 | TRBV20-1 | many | CSAVPSSYNEQFF | TGCAGTGCTGTCCCCAGCTCCTACAATGAGCAGTTCTTC
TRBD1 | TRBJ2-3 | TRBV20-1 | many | CSARGLLLGTGSTNTQYF | TGCAGTGCTAGAGGCTTACTCCTCGGGACAGGGAGTACAAATACGCAGTATTTT
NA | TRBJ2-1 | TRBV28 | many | CASREWSGNEQFF | TGTGCCAGCAGGGAGTGGTCCGGCAATGAGCAGTTCTTC
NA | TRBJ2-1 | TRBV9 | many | CASSGPPRTDEQFF | TGTGCCAGCAGCGGACCGCCCCGTACAGATGAGCAGTTCTTC
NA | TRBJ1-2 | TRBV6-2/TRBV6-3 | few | CASGPYGRGGYTF | TGTGCCAGCGGCCCTTACGGGCGAGGAGGCTACACCTTC
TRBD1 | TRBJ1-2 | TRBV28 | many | CASTRTGHYYGYTF | TGTGCCAGCACCAGGACAGGGCATTACTATGGCTACACCTTC
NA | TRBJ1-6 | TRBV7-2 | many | CASSFYSDNSPLHF | TGTGCCAGCAGCTTTTACTCCGATAATTCACCCCTCCACTTT
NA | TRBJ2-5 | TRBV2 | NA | CASSLPPSKETQYF | TGTGCCAGCAGTTTACCCCCTAGCAAAGAGACCCAGTACTTC
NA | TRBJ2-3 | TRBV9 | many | CASSVVGVRDTQYF | TGTGCCAGCAGCGTAGTGGGGGTGAGAGATACGCAGTATTTT
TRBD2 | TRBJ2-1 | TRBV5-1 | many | CASSLLAGARNEQFF | TGCGCCAGCAGCTTACTAGCGGGAGCTAGGAATGAGCAGTTCTTC
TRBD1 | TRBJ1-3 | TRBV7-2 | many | CASSSLQGASNTIYF | TGTGCCAGCAGCTCTCTCCAGGGGGCCAGTAACACCATATATTTT
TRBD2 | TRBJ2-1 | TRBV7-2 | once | CASSLGASGRGNGQFF | TGTGCCAGCAGCTTAGGTGCTAGCGGGAGGGGAAATGGGCAGTTCTTC
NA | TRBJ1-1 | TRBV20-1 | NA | CSARQLNTEAFF | TGCAGTGCACGACAGTTAAACACTGAAGCTTTCTTT